This record looks at one T cell receptor beta chain sequence and its context. An end of the junction does not agree with germline; a read error may underlie this. The data derive from a study of blood T cell repertoires in COVID-19. Study in general: Spain, Italy and the United States supplied samples that represented acute and convalescent COVID-19. Nucleic acid was either cDNA or gDNA, and it came from T cells, B-cell-depleted T cells, or PBMCs.

Original methodology: Estimated nucleated cell counts came from reference gene primer amplification. Sequencing used immunoSEQ multiplex PCR; TCRdb keeps in-frame clones, though not all of them. Clonal size and the V and J genes are those of that table, whereas D and trimming came from the DNA. Counted here are about 200,000 clones, around 85% occurring once; the ten biggest clones make up roughly 0.78%. CDR3 length equals 13 residues. Germline lookup yields CDR1 MGHRA and CDR2 YSYEKL. The sequenced sample was peripheral blood. This rearrangement joins TRBV4-1 to TRBJ1-3, with 7 bases aligning to TRBD1. This receptor was identified in a woman aged 70-85 years with acute or convalescent COVID-19. For the CDR3, the DNA is TGCGCCAGCAGCGGACAGGCTGGAGACACCATATATTTT. This translates into CASSGQAGDTIYF.